A selection of T cell receptor beta chains follows, all from one sample in a study of cytomegalovirus exposure and HLA in healthy donors. Here immunoSEQ multiplex PCR was the method, and the copy in TCRdb shows in-frame clones only, minus some. The table lists some 170,000 clones, 80% of them singletons. The sequencing sample was made of PBMCs. The receptors stem from a woman between 50 and 59 years old in good health and CMV-seronegative. Both conserved end residues are part of each CDR3. The D gene is left open where the match is weak.

TRBD1	TRBV5-4	TRBJ2-7	TGTGCCAGCAGCTTTAAGAAGCAGGGGGCCTACGAGCAGTACTTC	CASSFKKQGAYEQYF
TRBD1	TRBV19	TRBJ1-1	TGTGCCAGTAGTATACTGGGTGAGGGGGCTCAAGCTTTCTTT	CASSILGEGAQAFF
TRBD2	TRBV5-1	TRBJ2-2	TGCGCCAGCAGCTTCCTAGCGGGGGGCAACACCGGGGAGCTGTTTTTT	CASSFLAGGNTGELFF
TRBD1	TRBV7-9	TRBJ1-2	TGTGCCAGCAGCCCATTACCGGGACAGGGGCGGACAGCGGGCTACACCTTC	CASSPLPGQGRTAGYTF
-	TRBV28	TRBJ1-2	TGTGCCAGCAGTTTACAGGGGCCTTATGGCTACACCTTC	CASSLQGPYGYTF
TRBD2	TRBV7-9	TRBJ2-1	TGTGCCAGCAGCTTAGGTACTAGCGGGCCGGATGAGCAGTTCTTC	CASSLGTSGPDEQFF
-	TRBV19	TRBJ2-7	TGTGCCAGTAGTACCCTGGCAGGGGGACTTGAGCAGTACTTC	CASSTLAGGLEQYF
-	TRBV28	TRBJ2-2	TGTGCCAGCGTCTACCAGGGGAGTCCCGGGGAGCTGTTTTTT	CASVYQGSPGELFF
TRBD1	TRBV4-2	TRBJ2-7	TGTGCCAGCAGCCACGCGGGACAGGGGGAGTACGAGCAGTACTTC	CASSHAGQGEYEQYF
TRBD2	TRBV6-5	TRBJ2-7	TGTGCCAGCAGTCCACGTCCGGGAGGGCCCTACGAGCAGTACTTC	CASSPRPGGPYEQYF
TRBD1	TRBV5-1	TRBJ2-7	TGCGCCAGCAGCTTGGTATACGGGACAGGGCCTTTAGCGCAGTACTTC	CASSLVYGTGPLAQYF
TRBD1	TRBV4-3	TRBJ2-4	TGCGCCAGCACTTCTTTGGGGACAGGGGTCCTAGCCAAAAACATTCAGTACTTC	CASTSLGTGVLAKNIQYF